This T cell receptor (beta chain) was recovered during a study of chemoradiotherapy in HPV16-positive cancers. For the study at large: Candidate HPV-specific clones and shared TCR motifs came from two HPV16-positive patients. Study results and limitations: For HPV16-positive patients, expanding HPV-responsive T cells associated with longer recurrence-free survival.

About this clone itself: What it binds is not known.

Measured with immunoSEQ multiplex PCR; TCRdb has only the in-frame clones, and not every one. This sample has about 15,000 clones, with more than 60% found just once. The ends lost 6 bases at V and 9 bases at J; junction bases unmatched: 9. Germline V gene sequence: CDR1 MRHNA, CDR2 SNTAGT. The CDR3 has 14 amino acids. The chain has TRBV6-4 and TRBJ2-1, with 9 bases aligning to TRBD1. This specimen was collected from a patient who underwent chemoradiotherapy. The sequence came from a human donor with HPV-associated anogenital cancer. This chain's CDR3 is CASSNGGQGLEQFF. The CDR3 nucleotides are TGTGCCAGCAGCAACGGGGGACAGGGTCTTGAGCAGTTCTTC.